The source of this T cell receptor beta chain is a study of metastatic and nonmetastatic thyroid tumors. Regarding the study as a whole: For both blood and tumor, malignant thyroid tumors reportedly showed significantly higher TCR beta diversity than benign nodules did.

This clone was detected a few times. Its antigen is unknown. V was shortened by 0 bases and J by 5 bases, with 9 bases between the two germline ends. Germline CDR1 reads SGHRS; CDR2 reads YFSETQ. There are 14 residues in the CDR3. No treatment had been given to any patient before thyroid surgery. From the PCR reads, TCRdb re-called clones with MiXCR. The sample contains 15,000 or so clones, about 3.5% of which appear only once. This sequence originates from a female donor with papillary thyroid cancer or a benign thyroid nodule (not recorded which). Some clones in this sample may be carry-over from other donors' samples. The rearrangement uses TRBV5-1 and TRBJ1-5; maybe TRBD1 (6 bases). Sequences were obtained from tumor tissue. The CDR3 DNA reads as TGCGCCAGCAGCTTGGCGCCAGGGGATCAGCCCCAGCATTTT. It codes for CASSLAPGDQPQHF.